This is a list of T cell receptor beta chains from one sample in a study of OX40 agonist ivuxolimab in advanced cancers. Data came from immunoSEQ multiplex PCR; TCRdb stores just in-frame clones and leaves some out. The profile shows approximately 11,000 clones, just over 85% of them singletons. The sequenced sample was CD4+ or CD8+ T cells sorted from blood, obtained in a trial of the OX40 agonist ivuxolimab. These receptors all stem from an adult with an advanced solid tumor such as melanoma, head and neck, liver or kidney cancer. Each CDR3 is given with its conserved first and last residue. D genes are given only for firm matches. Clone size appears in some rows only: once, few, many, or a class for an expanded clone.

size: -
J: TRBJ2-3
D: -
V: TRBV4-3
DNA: TGCGCCAGCAGCCAAGGTGTGGGGCCGGATACGCAGTATTTT
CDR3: CASSQGVGPDTQYF

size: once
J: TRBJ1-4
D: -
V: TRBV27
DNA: TGTGCCAGCAGTTCATACAGTAATGAAAAACTGTTTTTT
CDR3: CASSSYSNEKLFF

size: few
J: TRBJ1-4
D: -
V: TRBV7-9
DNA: TGTGCCAGCAGTTCTGACGGATCCGGAACATCCAAACTGTTTTTT
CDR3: CASSSDGSGTSKLFF

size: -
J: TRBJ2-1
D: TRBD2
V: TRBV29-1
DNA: TGCAGCGTTTCTCTGGGAGCGGGAGGCGGAAATGAGCAGTTCTTC
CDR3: CSVSLGAGGGNEQFF

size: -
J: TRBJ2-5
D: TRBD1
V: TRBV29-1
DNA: TGCAGCGCCGGGGACAGGGGAGAGACCCAGTACTTC
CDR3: CSAGDRGETQYF

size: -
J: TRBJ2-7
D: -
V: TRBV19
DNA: TGTGCCAGTAGTATTGGGCTGGGAAGCGAGCAGTACTTC
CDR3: CASSIGLGSEQYF

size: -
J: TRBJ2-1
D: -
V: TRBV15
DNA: TGTGCCACCAGCAGAGATCGAGGAGGGGGGAGTGAGCAGTTCTTC
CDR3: CATSRDRGGGSEQFF

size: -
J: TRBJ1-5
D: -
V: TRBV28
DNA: TGTGCCAGCAGTCCTACCCATCAGCCCCAGCATTTT
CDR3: CASSPTHQPQHF

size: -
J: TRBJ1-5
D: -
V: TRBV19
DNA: TGTGCCAGTAGTATAGGAGCGGGGTATAGCAATCAGCCCCAGCATTTT
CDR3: CASSIGAGYSNQPQHF

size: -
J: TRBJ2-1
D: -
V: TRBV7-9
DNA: TGTGCCAGCAGCTCACCGTGGGCGCGGCTATACAATGAGCAGTTCTTC
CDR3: CASSSPWARLYNEQFF

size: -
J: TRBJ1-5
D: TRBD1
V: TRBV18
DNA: TGTGCCAGCTCACCCGCGGACAGGGCCCATCAGCCCCAGCATTTT
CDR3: CASSPADRAHQPQHF

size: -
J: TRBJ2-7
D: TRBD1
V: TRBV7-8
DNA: TGTGCCAGCAGCTTAGGGGACAGGGGCCCCTACGAGCAGTACTTC
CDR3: CASSLGDRGPYEQYF

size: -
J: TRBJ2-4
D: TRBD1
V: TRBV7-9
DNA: TGTGCCAGCAGCTTAGGGACAGGGGATGTCAAAAACATTCAGTACTTC
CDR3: CASSLGTGDVKNIQYF

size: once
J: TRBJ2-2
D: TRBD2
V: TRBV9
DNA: TGTGCCAGCAGCGTAGCTCCAGCGGGAGGGCCGGACACCGGGGAGCTGTTTTTT
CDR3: CASSVAPAGGPDTGELFF

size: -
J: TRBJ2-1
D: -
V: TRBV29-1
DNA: TGCAGCGTACCATTTGAGCGAGGAATAAATGAGCAGTTCTTC
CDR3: CSVPFERGINEQFF

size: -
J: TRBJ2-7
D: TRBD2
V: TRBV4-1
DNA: TGCGCCAGCAGCTCCCGGACTAGCGGGAGAGAGATCTACGAGCAGTACTTC
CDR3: CASSSRTSGREIYEQYF

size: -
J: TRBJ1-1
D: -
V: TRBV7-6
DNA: TGTGCCAGCAGCTTAGGGAGCAACACTGAAGCTTTCTTT
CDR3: CASSLGSNTEAFF

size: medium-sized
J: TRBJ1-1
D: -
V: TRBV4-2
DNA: TGTGCCAGCAGCCAAGAGTGGCTTACAGATGAAGCTTTCTTT
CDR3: CASSQEWLTDEAFF

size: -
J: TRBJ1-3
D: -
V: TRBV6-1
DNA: TGTGCCAGCAGTGAAGTTGTCACAGACTCTGGAAACACCATATATTTT
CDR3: CASSEVVTDSGNTIYF

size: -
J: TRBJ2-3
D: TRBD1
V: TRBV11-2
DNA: TGTGCCAGCAGCCCCGGGACAGCTAGCACAGATACGCAGTATTTT
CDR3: CASSPGTASTDTQYF

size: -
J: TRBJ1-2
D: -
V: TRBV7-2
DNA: TGTGCCAGCAGCTTTCTGGGCAGGAATTATGGCTACACCTTC
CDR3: CASSFLGRNYGYTF

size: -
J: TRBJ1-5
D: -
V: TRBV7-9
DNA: TGTGCCAGCTCTCTCGCGACGGATCAGCCCCAGCATTTT
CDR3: CASSLATDQPQHF

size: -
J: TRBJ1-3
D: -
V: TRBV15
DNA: TGTGCCACCAGCAGACCCCTTACAGGGTCTGGAAACACCATATATTTT
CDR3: CATSRPLTGSGNTIYF

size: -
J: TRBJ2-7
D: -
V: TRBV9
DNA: TGTGCCAGCAGCGTAGGGCAGGGCCACTACGAGCAGTACTTC
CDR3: CASSVGQGHYEQYF

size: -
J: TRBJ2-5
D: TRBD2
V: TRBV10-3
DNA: TGTGCCATCAGTGACGCGGGGGACCAGTACTTC
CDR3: CAISDAGDQYF

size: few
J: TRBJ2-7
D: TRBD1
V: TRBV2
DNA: TGTGCCAGCAGCCCCCGGGACAGCTACGAGCAGTACTTC
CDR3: CASSPRDSYEQYF

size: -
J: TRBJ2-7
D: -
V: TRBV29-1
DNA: TGCAGCGTTGAAGGTCCGCCGCCGTCCGGCGAGCAGTACTTC
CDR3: CSVEGPPPSGEQYF

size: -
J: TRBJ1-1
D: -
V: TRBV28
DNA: TGTGCCAGCAGCATCCTAGGCGGGAACACTGAAGCTTTCTTT
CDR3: CASSILGGNTEAFF